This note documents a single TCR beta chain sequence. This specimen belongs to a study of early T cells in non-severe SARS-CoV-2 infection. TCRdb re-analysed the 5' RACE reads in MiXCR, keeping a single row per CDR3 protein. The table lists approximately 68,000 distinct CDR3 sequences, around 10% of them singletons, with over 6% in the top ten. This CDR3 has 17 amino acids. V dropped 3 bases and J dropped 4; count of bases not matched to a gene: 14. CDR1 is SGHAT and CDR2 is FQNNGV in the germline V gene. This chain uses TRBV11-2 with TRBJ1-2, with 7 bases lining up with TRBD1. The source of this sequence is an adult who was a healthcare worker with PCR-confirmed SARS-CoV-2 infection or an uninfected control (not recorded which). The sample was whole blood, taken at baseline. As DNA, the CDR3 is TGTGCCAGCAGCTTGTTGGGCTTTACAGGGGCGGGCTATGGCTACACCTTC. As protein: CASSLLGFTGAGYGYTF.